The present entry profiles one T cell receptor (beta chain) with its context. Original handling: Using reference gene primer amplification, nucleated cell counts were estimated. Clones were read by immunoSEQ multiplex PCR, and TCRdb kept only the in-frame ones, dropping some. D and trimming were read from the DNA, whereas the V and J calls and clone size are those reported in that table. The table has around 190,000 clones, around 86% seen once. Trimming took off 6 bases at V and 5 bases at J, with 11 bases between the two ends. Germline V CDR1 and CDR2: LGHDT, YNNKEL (reference sequence). The CDR3 runs to 12 residues. This sample was included in a study of blood T cell repertoires in COVID-19. Study context: Samples came from the United States, Italy and Spain, spanning acute and convalescent COVID-19. Sample material is recorded as cDNA or gDNA derived from T cells, B-cell-depleted T cells, or PBMCs.

The rearrangement uses TRBV3-1 (or the pseudogene TRBV3-2) and TRBJ2-7; D ambiguous. The receptor was derived from a man aged 50 or older with active or convalescent COVID-19. Sequencing was done on a sample of peripheral blood. The CDR3 DNA reads as TGTGCCAGCAGTCGCCTAGTCCACGAGCAGTACTTC. Residues: CASSRLVHEQYF.